The clone carrying this T cell receptor (beta chain) was observed once. The sample belongs to a study of cytomegalovirus exposure and HLA in healthy donors. Trimming took off 3 bases at V and 0 bases at J, with 26 bases between the two ends. Germline V gene lookup returns CDR1 KGHSH and CDR2 LQKENI. This CDR3 has 20 amino acids. The PCR contained 60 Vbeta and 13 Jbeta primers. Method: immunoSEQ multiplex PCR; TCRdb's copy keeps in-frame clones and lacks some. This sample has 200,000 or so clones, with roughly four fifths found just once. Material for sequencing was PBMCs. The gene calls are TRBV18 and TRBJ1-1; weak D call: TRBD1 (6 bases). The clonotype was recovered from a woman aged 18-29 years in good health and CMV-seropositive. CDR3 nucleotides: TGTGCCAGCTCACCGGAGGATTGGACCCTGCCGGGACACGTGAACACTGAAGCTTTCTTT. It encodes CASSPEDWTLPGHVNTEAFF.